Presented here are 13 T cell receptor beta chains from one specimen sequenced in a study of identical twins. TCRdb redid the calling of the 5' RACE reads with MiXCR, one entry per CDR3 protein. The sample yields 400,000 to 500,000 distinct CDR3 sequences, more than 13% seen once. The sample also formed part of further work on yellow fever vaccine responses in identical twins.

The sequenced sample was CD4+ T cells sorted from blood. Receptors originate from a woman aged 18-35 years in good health.

This clonotype was seen more than once but under ten times. The chain employs TRBV5-1 and TRBJ2-7; the D gene is possibly TRBD2 (6 bases). V lost 1 base to trimming and J lost 6 bases, with 11 bases between them. The CDR3 length is 13 residues. Per the germline V gene, CDR1 is SGHRS and CDR2 is YFSETQ. The CDR3 here is CASSLREFSEQYF. The CDR3 coding sequence is TGCGCCAGCAGCTTGCGGGAGTTTTCCGAGCAGTACTTC.

V gene TRBV5-1 combines with J gene TRBJ1-1; no firm D call. Germline V gene data show CDR1 as SGHRS and CDR2 as YFSETQ. The CDR3 contains 14 residues. V gave up 0 bases and J gave up 3 bases, with 9 bases separating them. CDR3 DNA: TGCGCCAGCAGCTTGGCCCCGGGTTACACTGAAGCTTTCTTT. Its protein product is CASSLAPGYTEAFF.

This clonotype was picked up a small number of times. The rearrangement joins TRBV30 to TRBJ2-2; unclear D gene. CDR3 length: 13 residues. Deletions cut 0 bases from V and 6 bases from J, with 8 bases between. Germline values: CDR1 GTSNPN, CDR2 SVGIG (reference sequence). Here the CDR3 DNA reads TGTGCCTGGAGTGTAATAAGCTCCGGGGAGCTGTTTTTT. Encoded protein: CAWSVISSGELFF.

This clonotype was seen ten or more times. The chain carries TRBV11-2 and TRBJ2-1; TRBD2 matches at 8 bases. CDR1 is SGHAT and CDR2 is FQNNGV in the germline V gene. Germline trimming cut 3 bases from V and 1 base from J; bases unmatched to any gene: 2. The CDR3 is 15 residues long. This chain's CDR3 is CASSLTSVSYNEQFF. CDR3 in DNA: TGTGCCAGCAGCTTGACTAGCGTGTCCTACAATGAGCAGTTCTTC.

The chain employs TRBV3-1 and TRBJ2-5, with D possibly being TRBD1 (5 bases). The germline V and J ends were trimmed by 0 bases and 5 bases, with 22 bases remaining between them. From germline, CDR1 is LGHDT and CDR2 YNNKEL (reference sequence). This CDR3 region has 18 residues. The CDR3 bases are TGTGCCAGCAGCCAAGATATGGCAGCAGGGATAACAAGGGAGACCCAGTACTTC. Amino acids: CASSQDMAAGITRETQYF.

The chain is built from TRBV6-5 and TRBJ2-7; 8 positions agree with TRBD2. Germline lookup yields CDR1 MNHEY and CDR2 SVGAGI. Unmatched junction bases numbered 4, after V lost 2 bases and J lost 1 base. This CDR3 comprises 15 residues. CDR3 nucleotide sequence: TGTGCCAGCAGTTACGTGAGCGGGGGTTCCTACGAGCAGTACTTC. Amino acid sequence: CASSYVSGGSYEQYF.

J is TRBJ2-5 and V is TRBV3-1; the match to TRBD1 covers 8 bases. Germline CDR1 LGHDT, CDR2 YNNKEL (reference sequence). The V and J ends lost 1 base and 2 bases, in that order; junction bases with no gene match: 6. The CDR3 covers 16 residues. The CDR3 here is CASSQAGGLGQETQYF. The CDR3 bases are TGTGCCAGCAGCCAAGCAGGGGGCTTGGGGCAAGAGACCCAGTACTTC.

The chain is built from TRBV5-5 and TRBJ1-4, with D perhaps matching TRBD1 (5 bases). CDR3 length: 17 amino acids. Germline V CDR1 and CDR2: SGHKS, YYEKEE (reference sequence). Trimming cost V 0 bases and J 6 bases, with 18 bases left between them. CDR3 nucleotide sequence: TGTGCCAGCAGCTTGGCCCCAAGCGGGGGTACTTATGAAAAACTGTTTTTT. This encodes CASSLAPSGGTYEKLFF.

There are a few counts of this clonotype. The chain uses TRBV20-1 and TRBJ2-2; 8 nucleotides align to TRBD2. With V trimmed by 1 base and J by 6 bases, 4 bases remained unmatched. CDR3 size: 14 residues. Germline CDR1 and CDR2: DFQATT and SNEGSKA (reference sequence). CDR3 amino acids: CSARAGGYPGELFF. The DNA of the CDR3 is TGCAGTGCTAGAGCGGGAGGGTACCCCGGGGAGCTGTTTTTT.

This clonotype has just a few counts. This CDR3 reads CASSLTNPGPYEQYF. In DNA, the CDR3 is TGTGCCAGCAGTTTAACAAACCCCGGACCGTACGAGCAGTACTTC. V and J are TRBV12-3 or TRBV12-4 and TRBJ2-7, with D hard to call. Trimming took 2 bases from V and 4 from J, leaving 15 bases between them. The length of the CDR3 is 15 residues.

The V and J genes are TRBV7-8 and TRBJ2-5; unclear D gene. Germline-derived CDR1 and CDR2 are SGHVS and FQNEAQ. The ends were cut back, 4 bases at V and 2 bases at J, with 8 bases in the middle. CDR3 size: 13 residues. Written as DNA, the CDR3 is TGTGCCAGCAGCTCTTCCCGGCAAGAGACCCAGTACTTC. The encoded protein is CASSSSRQETQYF. The full variable domain, completed using reference TRBV7-8 and TRBJ2-5, is GAGVSQSPRYKVAKRGQDVALRCDPISGHVSLFWYQQALGQGPEFLTYFQNEAQLDKSGLPSDRFFAERPEGSVSTLKIQRTQQEDSAVYLCASSSSRQETQYFGPGTRLLVL.

The genes are TRBV7-9 and TRBJ2-3, with D hard to call. V was trimmed by 5 bases and J by 6 bases, leaving 12 bases between them. Germline assignment: CDR1 SEHNR and CDR2 FQNEAQ (reference sequence). The CDR3 has 13 residues. The CDR3 loop is CASSPTIADTQYF. The DNA for the CDR3 is TGTGCCAGCAGCCCCACGATTGCGGATACGCAGTATTTT.

This clonotype was seen ten or more times. This rearrangement joins TRBV12-3 or TRBV12-4 to TRBJ2-5; D tentatively reads TRBD1 or TRBD2 (5 bases each). V dropped 5 bases and J dropped 5 bases, with 15 bases sitting between them. This CDR3 region has 14 residues. The CDR3 reads CASSRDHIVETQYF. The CDR3 DNA reads as TGTGCCAGCAGTAGGGACCATATAGTGGAGACCCAGTACTTC.